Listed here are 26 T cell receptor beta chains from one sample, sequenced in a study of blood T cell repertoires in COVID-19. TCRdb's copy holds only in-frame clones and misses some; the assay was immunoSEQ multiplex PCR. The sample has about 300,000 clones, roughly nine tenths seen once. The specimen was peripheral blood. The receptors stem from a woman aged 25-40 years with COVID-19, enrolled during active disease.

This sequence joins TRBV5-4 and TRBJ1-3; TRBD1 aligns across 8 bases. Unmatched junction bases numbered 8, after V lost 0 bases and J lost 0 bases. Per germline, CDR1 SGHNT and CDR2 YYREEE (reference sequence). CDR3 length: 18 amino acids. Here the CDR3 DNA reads TGTGCCAGCAGCTTGGGCATATCAGGGGGCGCCTCTGGAAACACCATATATTTT. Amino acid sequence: CASSLGISGGASGNTIYF.

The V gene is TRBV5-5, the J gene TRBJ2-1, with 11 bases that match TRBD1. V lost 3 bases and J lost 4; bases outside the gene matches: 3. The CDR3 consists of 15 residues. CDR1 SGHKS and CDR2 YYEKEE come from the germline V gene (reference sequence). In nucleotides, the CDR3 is TGTGCCAGCAGCTCGGGACAGGGGGATTACAATGAGCAGTTCTTC. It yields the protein CASSSGQGDYNEQFF.

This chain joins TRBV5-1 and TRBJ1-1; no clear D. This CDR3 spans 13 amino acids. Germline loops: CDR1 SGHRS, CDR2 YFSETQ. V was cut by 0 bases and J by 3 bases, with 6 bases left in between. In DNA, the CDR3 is TGCGCCAGCAGCTTGGAGCTGTACACTGAAGCTTTCTTT. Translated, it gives CASSLELYTEAFF.

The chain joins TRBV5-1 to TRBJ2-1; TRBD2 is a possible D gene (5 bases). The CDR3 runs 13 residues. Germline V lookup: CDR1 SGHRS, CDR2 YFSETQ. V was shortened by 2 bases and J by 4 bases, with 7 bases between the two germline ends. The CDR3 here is CASSFGGYNEQFF. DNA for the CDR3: TGCGCCAGCAGCTTTGGAGGTTACAATGAGCAGTTCTTC.

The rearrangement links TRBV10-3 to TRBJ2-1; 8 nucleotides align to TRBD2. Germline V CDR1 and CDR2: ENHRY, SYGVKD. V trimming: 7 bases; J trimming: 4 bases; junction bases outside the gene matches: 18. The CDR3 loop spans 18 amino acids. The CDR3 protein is CAITLLAEGSRGYNEQFF. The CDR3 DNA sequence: TGTGCCATCACCCTACTAGCGGAAGGATCAAGGGGGTACAATGAGCAGTTCTTC.

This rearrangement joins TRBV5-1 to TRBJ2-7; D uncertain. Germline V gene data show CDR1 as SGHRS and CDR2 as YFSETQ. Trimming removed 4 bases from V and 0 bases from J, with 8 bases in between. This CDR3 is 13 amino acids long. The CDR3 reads CASSLAASYEQYF. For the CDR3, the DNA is TGCGCCAGCAGCCTTGCGGCCTCCTACGAGCAGTACTTC.

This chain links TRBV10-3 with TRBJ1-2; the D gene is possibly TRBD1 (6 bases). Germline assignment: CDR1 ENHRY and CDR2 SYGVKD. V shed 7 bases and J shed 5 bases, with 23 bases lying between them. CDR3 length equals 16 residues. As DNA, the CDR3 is TGTGCCATCACCTTGGACAGTTCGACTGACTTTTATGGCTACACCTTC. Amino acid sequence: CAITLDSSTDFYGYTF.

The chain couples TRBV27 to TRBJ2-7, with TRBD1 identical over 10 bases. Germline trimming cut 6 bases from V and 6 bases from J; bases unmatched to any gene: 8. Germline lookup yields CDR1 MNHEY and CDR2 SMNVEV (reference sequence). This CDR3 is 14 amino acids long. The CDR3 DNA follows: TGTGCCAGCAGCCCCGGGACAGGGGCTTTCGAGCAGTACTTC. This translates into CASSPGTGAFEQYF.

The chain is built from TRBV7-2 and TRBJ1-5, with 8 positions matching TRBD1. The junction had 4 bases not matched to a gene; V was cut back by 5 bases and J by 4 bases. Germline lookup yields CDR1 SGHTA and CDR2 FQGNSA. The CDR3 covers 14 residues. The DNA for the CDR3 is TGTGCCAGCAGCCCACGGACAGGGAATCAGCCCCAGCATTTT. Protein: CASSPRTGNQPQHF.

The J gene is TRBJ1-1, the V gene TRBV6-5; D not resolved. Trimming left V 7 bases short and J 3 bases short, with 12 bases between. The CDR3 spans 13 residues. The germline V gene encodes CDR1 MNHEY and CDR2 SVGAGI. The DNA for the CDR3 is TGTGCCAGCACATCTCGCCGGGACACTGAAGCTTTCTTT. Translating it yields CASTSRRDTEAFF.

The CDR3 region is CASAGGVGYGYTF. For the CDR3, the DNA is TGTGCCTCCGCTGGGGGGGTTGGCTATGGCTACACCTTC. The chain employs TRBV7-9 and TRBJ1-2; maybe TRBD1 (5 bases). The CDR3 sequence is 13 residues long. The V end lost 11 bases, the J end lost 4 bases, and 17 bases lay between the germline ends. Germline CDR1 SEHNR, CDR2 FQNEAQ (reference sequence).

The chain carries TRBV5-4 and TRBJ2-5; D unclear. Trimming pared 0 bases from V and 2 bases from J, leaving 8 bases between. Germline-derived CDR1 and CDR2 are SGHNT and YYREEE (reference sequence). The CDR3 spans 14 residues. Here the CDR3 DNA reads TGTGCCAGCAGCTTGGGAACTAAACAAGAGACCCAGTACTTC. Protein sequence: CASSLGTKQETQYF. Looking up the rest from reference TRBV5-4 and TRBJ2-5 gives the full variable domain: ETGVTQSPTHLIKTRGQQVTLRCSSQSGHNTVSWYQQALGQGPQFIFQYYREEENGRGNFPPRFSGLQFPNYSSELNVNALELDDSALYLCASSLGTKQETQYFGPGTRLLVL.

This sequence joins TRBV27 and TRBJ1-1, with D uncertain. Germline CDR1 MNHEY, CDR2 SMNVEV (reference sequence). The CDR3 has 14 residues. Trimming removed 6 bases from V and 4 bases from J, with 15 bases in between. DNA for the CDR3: TGTGCCAGCAGAGATTGGACGGACTTCACTGAAGCTTTCTTT. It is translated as CASRDWTDFTEAFF.

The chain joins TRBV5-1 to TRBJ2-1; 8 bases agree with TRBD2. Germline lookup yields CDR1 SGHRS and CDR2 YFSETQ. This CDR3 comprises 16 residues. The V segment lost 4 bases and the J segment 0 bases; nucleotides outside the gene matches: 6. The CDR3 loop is CASSPTSGSSYNEQFF. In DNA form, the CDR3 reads TGCGCCAGCAGCCCAACTAGCGGAAGCTCCTACAATGAGCAGTTCTTC.

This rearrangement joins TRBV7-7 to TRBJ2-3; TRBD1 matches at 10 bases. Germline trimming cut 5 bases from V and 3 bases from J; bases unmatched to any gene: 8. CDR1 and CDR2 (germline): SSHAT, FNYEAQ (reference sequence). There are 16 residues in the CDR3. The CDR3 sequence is CASSLTGDRGTDTQYF. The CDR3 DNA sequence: TGTGCCAGCAGCCTAACAGGGGACAGGGGTACAGATACGCAGTATTTT.

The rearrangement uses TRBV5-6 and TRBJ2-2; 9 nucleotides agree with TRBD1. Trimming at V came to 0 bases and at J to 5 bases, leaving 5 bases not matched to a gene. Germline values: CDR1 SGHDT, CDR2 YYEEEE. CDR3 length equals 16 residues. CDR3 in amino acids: CASSLGDRVETGELFF. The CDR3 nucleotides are TGTGCCAGCAGCTTGGGGGACAGGGTAGAAACCGGGGAGCTGTTTTTT.

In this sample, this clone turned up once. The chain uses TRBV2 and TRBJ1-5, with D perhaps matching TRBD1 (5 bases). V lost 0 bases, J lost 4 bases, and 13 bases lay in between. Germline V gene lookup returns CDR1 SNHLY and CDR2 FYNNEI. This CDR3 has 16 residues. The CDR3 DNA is TGTGCCAGCAGTGAAGCGTGGCGGGGGTTGAATCAGCCCCAGCATTTT. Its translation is CASSEAWRGLNQPQHF.

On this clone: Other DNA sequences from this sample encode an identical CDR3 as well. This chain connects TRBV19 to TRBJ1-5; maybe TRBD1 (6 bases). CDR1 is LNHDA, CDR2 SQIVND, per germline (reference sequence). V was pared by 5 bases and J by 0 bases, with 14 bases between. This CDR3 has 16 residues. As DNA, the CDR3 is TGTGCCAGTAGTCCTCGGACAGATTATAGCAATCAGCCCCAGCATTTT. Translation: CASSPRTDYSNQPQHF.

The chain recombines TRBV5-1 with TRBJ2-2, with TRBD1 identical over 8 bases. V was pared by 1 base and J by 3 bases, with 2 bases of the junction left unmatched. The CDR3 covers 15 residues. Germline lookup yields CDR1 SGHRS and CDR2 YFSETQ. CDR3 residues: CASSLLGQDTGELFF. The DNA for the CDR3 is TGCGCCAGCAGCTTGTTGGGACAGGACACCGGGGAGCTGTTTTTT. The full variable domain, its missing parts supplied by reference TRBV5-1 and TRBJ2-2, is KAGVTQTPRYLIKTRGQQVTLSCSPISGHRSVSWYQQTPGQGLQFLFEYFSETQRNKGNFPGRFSGRQFSNSRSEMNVSTLELGDSALYLCASSLLGQDTGELFFGEGSRLTVL.

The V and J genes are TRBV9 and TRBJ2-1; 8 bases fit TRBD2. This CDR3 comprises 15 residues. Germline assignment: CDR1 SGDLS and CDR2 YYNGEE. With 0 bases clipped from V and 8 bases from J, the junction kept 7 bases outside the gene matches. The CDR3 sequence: CASSVDGSSGYEQFF. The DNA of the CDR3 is TGTGCCAGCAGCGTAGACGGGTCTAGCGGGTATGAGCAGTTCTTC.

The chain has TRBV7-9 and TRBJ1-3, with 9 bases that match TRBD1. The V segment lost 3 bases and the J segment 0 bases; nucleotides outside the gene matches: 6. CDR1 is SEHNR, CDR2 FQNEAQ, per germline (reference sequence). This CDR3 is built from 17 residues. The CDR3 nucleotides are TGTGCCAGCAGCTTGGACAGGGGCCTGAGCTCTGGAAACACCATATATTTT. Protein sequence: CASSLDRGLSSGNTIYF.

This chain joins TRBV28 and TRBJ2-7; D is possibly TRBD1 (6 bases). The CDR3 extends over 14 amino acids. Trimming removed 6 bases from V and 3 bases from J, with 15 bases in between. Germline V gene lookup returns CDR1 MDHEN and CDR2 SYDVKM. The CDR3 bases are TGTGCCAGCAGCCTAGACAGGAGCGGCTACGAGCAGTACTTC. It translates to CASSLDRSGYEQYF.

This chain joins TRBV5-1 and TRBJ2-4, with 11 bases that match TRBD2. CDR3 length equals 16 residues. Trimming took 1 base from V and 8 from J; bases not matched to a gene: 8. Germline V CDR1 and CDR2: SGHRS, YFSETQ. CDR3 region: CASSLRVAGGPYIQYF. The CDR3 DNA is TGCGCCAGCAGCTTGCGTGTAGCGGGAGGGCCGTACATTCAGTACTTC.

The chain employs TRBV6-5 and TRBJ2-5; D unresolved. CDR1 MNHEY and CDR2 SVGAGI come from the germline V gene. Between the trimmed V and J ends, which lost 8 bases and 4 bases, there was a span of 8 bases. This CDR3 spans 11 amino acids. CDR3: CASAVAETQYF. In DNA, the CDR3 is TGTGCCAGCGCGGTAGCAGAGACCCAGTACTTC.

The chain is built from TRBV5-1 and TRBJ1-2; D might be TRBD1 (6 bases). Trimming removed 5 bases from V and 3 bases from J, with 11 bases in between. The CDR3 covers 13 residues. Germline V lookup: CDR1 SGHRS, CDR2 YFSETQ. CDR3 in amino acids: CASSRGGDYGYTF. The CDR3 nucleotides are TGCGCCAGCAGTAGAGGGGGAGACTATGGCTACACCTTC. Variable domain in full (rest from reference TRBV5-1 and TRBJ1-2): KAGVTQTPRYLIKTRGQQVTLSCSPISGHRSVSWYQQTPGQGLQFLFEYFSETQRNKGNFPGRFSGRQFSNSRSEMNVSTLELGDSALYLCASSRGGDYGYTFGSGTRLTVV.

The DNA for the CDR3 is TGTGCCAGCAGCTTAGCCCTGGCGGGGGGAGGCCATGAGCAGTTCTTC. Amino acids: CASSLALAGGGHEQFF. The chain couples TRBV7-6 to TRBJ2-1; 8 positions match TRBD2. Germline CDR1 is SGHVS and CDR2 is FNYEAQ. The CDR3 sequence is 16 residues long. V shed 0 bases, J shed 8 bases, and the junction held 9 bases outside the gene matches.